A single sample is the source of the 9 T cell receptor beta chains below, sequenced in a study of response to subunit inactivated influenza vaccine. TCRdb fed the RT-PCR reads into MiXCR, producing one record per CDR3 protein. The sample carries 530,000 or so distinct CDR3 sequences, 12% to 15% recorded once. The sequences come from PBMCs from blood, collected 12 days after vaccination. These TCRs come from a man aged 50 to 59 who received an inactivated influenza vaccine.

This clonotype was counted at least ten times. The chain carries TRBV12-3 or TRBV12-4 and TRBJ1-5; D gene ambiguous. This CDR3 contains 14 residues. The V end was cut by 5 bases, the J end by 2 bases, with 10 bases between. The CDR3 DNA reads TGTGCCAGCAGTCCGGACGGAGGCAATCAGCCCCAGCATTTT. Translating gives CASSPDGGNQPQHF.

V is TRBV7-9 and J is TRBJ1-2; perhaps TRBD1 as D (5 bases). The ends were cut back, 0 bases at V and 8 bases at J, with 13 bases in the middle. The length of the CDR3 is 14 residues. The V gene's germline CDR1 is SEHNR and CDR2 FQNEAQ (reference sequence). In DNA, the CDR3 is TGTGCCAGCAGCTTAGCGCTTGCAGGGAACGGCTACACCTTC. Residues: CASSLALAGNGYTF.

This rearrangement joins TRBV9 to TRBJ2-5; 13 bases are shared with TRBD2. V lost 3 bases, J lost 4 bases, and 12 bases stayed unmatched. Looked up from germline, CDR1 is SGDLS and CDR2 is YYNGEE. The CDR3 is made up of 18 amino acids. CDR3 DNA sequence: TGTGCCAGCAGCGCGGGACTAGCGGGAAAGGATCTCGGAGAGACCCAGTACTTC. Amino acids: CASSAGLAGKDLGETQYF. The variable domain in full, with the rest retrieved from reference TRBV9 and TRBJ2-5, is DSGVTQTPKHLITATGQRVTLRCSPRSGDLSVYWYQQSLDQGLQFLIQYYNGEERAKGNILERFSAQQFPDLHSELNLSSLELGDSALYFCASSAGLAGKDLGETQYFGPGTRLLVL.

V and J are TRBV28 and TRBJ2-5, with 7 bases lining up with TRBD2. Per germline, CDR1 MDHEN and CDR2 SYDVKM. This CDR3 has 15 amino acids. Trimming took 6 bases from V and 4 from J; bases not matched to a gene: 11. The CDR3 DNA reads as TGTGCCAGCAGCCCTTTCCGGGCGGGAGCAGAGACCCAGTACTTC. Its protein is CASSPFRAGAETQYF.

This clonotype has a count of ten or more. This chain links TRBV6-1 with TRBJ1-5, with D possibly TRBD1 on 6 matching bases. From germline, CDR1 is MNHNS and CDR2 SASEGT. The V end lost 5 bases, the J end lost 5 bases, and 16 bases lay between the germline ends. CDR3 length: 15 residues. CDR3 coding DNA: TGTGCCAGCAGTCCCGCACCCGGGGGGCATCAGCCCCAGCATTTT. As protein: CASSPAPGGHQPQHF.

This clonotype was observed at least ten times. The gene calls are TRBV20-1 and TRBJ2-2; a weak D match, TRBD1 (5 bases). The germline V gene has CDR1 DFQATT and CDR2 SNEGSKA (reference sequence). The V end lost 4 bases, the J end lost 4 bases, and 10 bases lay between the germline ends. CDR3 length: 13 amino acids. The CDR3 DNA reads TGCAGTGCTACCATTGGGGCCACCGGGGAGCTGTTTTTT. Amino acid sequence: CSATIGATGELFF.

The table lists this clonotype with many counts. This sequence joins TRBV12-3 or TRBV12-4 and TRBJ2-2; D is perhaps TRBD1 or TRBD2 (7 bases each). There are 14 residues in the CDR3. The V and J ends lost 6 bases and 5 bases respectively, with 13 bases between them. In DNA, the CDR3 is TGTGCCAGCAGGAGACAGGGAGGGACCGGGGAGCTGTTTTTT. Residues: CASRRQGGTGELFF.

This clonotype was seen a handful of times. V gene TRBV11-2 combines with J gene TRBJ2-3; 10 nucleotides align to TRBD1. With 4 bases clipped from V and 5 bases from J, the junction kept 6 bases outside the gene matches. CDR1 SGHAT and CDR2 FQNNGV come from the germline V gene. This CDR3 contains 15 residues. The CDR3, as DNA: TGTGCCAGCAGCTCCCGGGGACAGGGGATAGATACGCAGTATTTT. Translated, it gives CASSSRGQGIDTQYF.

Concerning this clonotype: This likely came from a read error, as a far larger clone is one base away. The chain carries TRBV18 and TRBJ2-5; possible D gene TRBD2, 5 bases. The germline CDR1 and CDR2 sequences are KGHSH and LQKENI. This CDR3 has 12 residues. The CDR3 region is CDSSPGQETQYF. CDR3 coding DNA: TGTGACAGCTCACCGGGGCAAGAGACCCAGTACTTC.